A selection of T cell receptor beta chains follows, all from one sample in a study of cytotoxic CD8 clonotypes in ibrutinib-treated CLL. The method was immunoSEQ multiplex PCR; TCRdb's version includes in-frame clones alone and lacks a portion of them. Here the sample spans some 160,000 clones, roughly four fifths being singletons. The sequences come from PBMCs, collected after 12 months of ibrutinib treatment. These receptors were obtained from a human donor with chronic lymphocytic leukemia. Each CDR3 is given with its conserved first and last residue. D genes are given only for firm matches. A clone size is listed for some rows: how often the clone was seen (once, few, many), or a class if it is expanded.

CACRRPFANEKLFF	TGTGCCTGTCGTAGGCCCTTTGCGAATGAAAAACTGTTTTTT	-	TRBV30	TRBJ1-4	-
CASSPQVAGSNQPQHF	TGTGCCAGCAGCCCCCAGGTGGCAGGTAGCAATCAGCCCCAGCATTTT	-	TRBV4-2	TRBJ1-5	-
CASSSGGTSGEQFF	TGTGCCAGCTCCTCGGGAGGTACGAGTGGGGAGCAGTTCTTC	TRBD2	TRBV7-3	TRBJ2-1	-
CASSTGQGAYEQYF	TGTGCCAGTAGCACGGGACAGGGGGCCTACGAGCAGTACTTC	TRBD1	TRBV19	TRBJ2-7	-
CASSARDPRQLYEQYF	TGCGCCAGCAGCGCCCGGGACCCCCGGCAACTCTACGAGCAGTACTTC	-	TRBV5-1	TRBJ2-7	-
CASSVVAGGNEQFF	TGTGCCAGCAGCGTAGTGGCAGGGGGCAATGAGCAGTTCTTC	TRBD1	TRBV9	TRBJ2-1	-
CASSRDSNQPQHF	TGTGCCAGCAGCCGGGACAGCAATCAGCCCCAGCATTTT	-	TRBV6-6	TRBJ1-5	-
CASSLGREIEQFF	TGTGCCAGCAGTTTAGGCAGGGAAATTGAGCAGTTCTTC	-	TRBV28	TRBJ2-1	once
CASSLGLATDTQYF	TGTGCCAGCAGCTTGGGACTAGCGACAGATACGCAGTATTTT	TRBD2	TRBV7-6	TRBJ2-3	once
CASSSQIVNTEAFF	TGCGCCAGCAGCTCACAGATAGTGAACACTGAAGCTTTCTTT	-	TRBV4-3	TRBJ1-1	-
CASHGRGQPQHF	TGTGCCAGCCATGGGAGGGGTCAGCCCCAGCATTTT	-	TRBV19	TRBJ1-5	-
CASSLSAGANVLTF	TGTGCCAGCAGTTTATCGGCCGGGGCCAACGTCCTGACTTTC	-	TRBV27	TRBJ2-6	-
CASRPDGTGGRETQYF	TGTGCCAGCAGGCCAGACGGGACAGGGGGAAGAGAGACCCAGTACTTC	TRBD1	TRBV7-2	TRBJ2-5	once
CASSLYSGNIQYF	TGTGCCAGCAGCTTATATTCGGGGAACATTCAGTACTTC	-	TRBV7-3	TRBJ2-4	-
CASSSDGYGYTF	TGTGCCAGCAGCTCTGACGGATACGGCTACACCTTC	-	TRBV11-2	TRBJ1-2	once
CASSVTSWGGAGSVTQYF	TGTGCCAGCAGCGTAACTTCCTGGGGGGGCGCAGGCAGCGTGACCCAGTACTTC	-	TRBV9	TRBJ2-5	once
CASSLRETRTSGSTEQYF	TGTGCCAGCAGCCTACGAGAGACAAGGACTAGCGGGAGTACCGAGCAGTACTTC	TRBD2	TRBV7-8	TRBJ2-7	-
CSAPTSSEQFF	TGCAGTGCTCCGACTAGTTCGGAGCAGTTCTTC	-	TRBV20-1	TRBJ2-1	-
CAITGQSYEQYF	TGTGCCATCACGGGACAGTCCTACGAGCAGTACTTC	TRBD1	TRBV6-1	TRBJ2-7	-
CASSLGGTYEKLFF	TGTGCCAGCAGCTTAGGGGGGACTTATGAAAAACTGTTTTTT	-	TRBV11-2	TRBJ1-4	-
CASSQARGHEQYF	TGCGCCAGCAGCCAAGCCCGGGGGCACGAGCAGTACTTC	-	TRBV4-3	TRBJ2-7	-
CASSQGGTSDEQYF	TGCGCCAGCAGCCAAGGCGGGACTAGCGACGAGCAGTACTTC	TRBD2	TRBV4-1	TRBJ2-7	-
CASSSFPGARHEKLFF	TGTGCCAGCAGCTCCTTCCCGGGGGCTCGACACGAAAAACTGTTTTTT	-	TRBV7-8	TRBJ1-4	many
CASMQGWGDGAQHF	TGTGCCAGCATGCAAGGGTGGGGGGATGGAGCCCAGCATTTT	-	TRBV6-1	TRBJ1-5	-
CASSAVEAGQREQYF	TGTGCCAGCAGCGCCGTGGAAGCGGGACAACGGGAGCAGTACTTC	-	TRBV28	TRBJ2-7	few